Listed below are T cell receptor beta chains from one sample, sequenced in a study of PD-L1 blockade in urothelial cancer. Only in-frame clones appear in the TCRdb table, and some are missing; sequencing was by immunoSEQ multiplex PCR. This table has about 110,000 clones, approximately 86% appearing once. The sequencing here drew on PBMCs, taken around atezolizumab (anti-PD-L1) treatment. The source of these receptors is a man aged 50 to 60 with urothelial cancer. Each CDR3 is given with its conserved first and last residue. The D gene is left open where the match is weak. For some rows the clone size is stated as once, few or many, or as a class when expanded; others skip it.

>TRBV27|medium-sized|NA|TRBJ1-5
CASSLTGNSNQPQHF
TGTGCCAGCAGTTTAACAGGTAATAGCAATCAGCCCCAGCATTTT
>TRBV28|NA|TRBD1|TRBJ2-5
CASSLPTGGSETQYF
TGTGCCAGCAGTTTACCGACAGGGGGTAGTGAGACCCAGTACTTC
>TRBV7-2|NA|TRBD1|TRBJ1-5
CASSPDRDQPQHF
TGTGCCAGCAGCCCAGACAGGGACCAGCCCCAGCATTTT
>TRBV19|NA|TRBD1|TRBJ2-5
CASSTNRGQETQYF
TGTGCCAGTAGTACAAACAGGGGCCAAGAGACCCAGTACTTC
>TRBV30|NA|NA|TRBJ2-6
CACSYGSGANVLTF
TGTGCCTGCTCTTACGGCTCTGGGGCCAACGTCCTGACTTTC
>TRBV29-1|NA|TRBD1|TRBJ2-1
CSVKSGQGNFKSYNEQFF
TGCAGCGTAAAATCGGGACAGGGGAACTTCAAGTCCTACAATGAGCAGTTCTTC
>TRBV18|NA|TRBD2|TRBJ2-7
CASSPLAGLDEQYF
TGTGCCAGCTCACCTTTAGCGGGTCTCGACGAGCAGTACTTC
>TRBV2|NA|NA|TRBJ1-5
CASTVGSKPQHF
TGTGCCAGCACTGTCGGGTCGAAGCCCCAGCATTTT
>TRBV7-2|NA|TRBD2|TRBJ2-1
CASSLGTSVFHNEQFF
TGTGCCAGCAGCTTAGGGACTAGCGTGTTCCACAATGAGCAGTTCTTC
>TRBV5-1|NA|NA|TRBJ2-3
CASSLQDTDTQYF
TGCGCCAGCAGCTTACAGGACACAGATACGCAGTATTTT
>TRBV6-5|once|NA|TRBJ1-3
CASSYGPSSGNTIYF
TGTGCCAGCAGTTACGGGCCGAGCTCTGGAAACACCATATATTTT
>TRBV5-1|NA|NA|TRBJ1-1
CASSLTWTVNRGTEAFF
TGCGCCAGCAGCCTGACCTGGACAGTCAATCGAGGGACTGAAGCTTTCTTT
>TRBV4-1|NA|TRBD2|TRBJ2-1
CASSQVPGTSGSRDEQFF
TGCGCCAGCAGCCAAGTGCCCGGGACTAGCGGGAGTAGGGATGAGCAGTTCTTC
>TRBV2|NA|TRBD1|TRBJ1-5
CASSEQGAYQPQHF
TGTGCCAGCAGTGAACAGGGGGCCTATCAGCCCCAGCATTTT
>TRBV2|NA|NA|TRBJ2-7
CASADTPATYEQYF
TGTGCCAGCGCAGACACCCCCGCGACCTACGAGCAGTACTTC
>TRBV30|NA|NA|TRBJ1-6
CAWRRDFSYSPLHF
TGTGCCTGGAGACGGGACTTCTCCTATTCACCCCTCCACTTT
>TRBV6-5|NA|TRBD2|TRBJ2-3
CASGRQGLAGRTQYF
TGTGCCAGCGGAAGACAGGGACTAGCGGGCCGCACGCAGTATTTT
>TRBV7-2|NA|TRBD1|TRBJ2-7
CASSPRQGYEQYF
TGTGCCAGCAGCCCCCGACAGGGGTACGAGCAGTACTTC
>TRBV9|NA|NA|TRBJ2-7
CASSVDSGPYEQYF
TGTGCCAGCAGCGTAGATAGCGGCCCCTACGAGCAGTACTTC
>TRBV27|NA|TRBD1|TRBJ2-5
CASSRQGEETQYF
TGTGCCAGCAGCCGACAGGGCGAAGAGACCCAGTACTTC
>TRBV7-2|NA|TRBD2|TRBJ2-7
CASSPRVASGTYEQYF
TGTGCCAGCAGCCCTAGGGTGGCTAGCGGGACCTACGAGCAGTACTTC
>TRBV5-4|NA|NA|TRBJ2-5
CASSPGGAHLKTQYF
TGTGCCAGCAGCCCCGGTGGGGCCCACCTTAAGACCCAGTACTTC
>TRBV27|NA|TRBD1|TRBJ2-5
CASTLLGSGQGLKAQYF
TGTGCCAGCACCCTTCTGGGATCAGGACAGGGGCTCAAGGCCCAGTACTTC
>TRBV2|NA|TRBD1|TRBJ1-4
CASSAQGGATNEKLFF
TGTGCCAGCAGCGCACAGGGGGGGGCAACTAATGAAAAACTGTTTTTT
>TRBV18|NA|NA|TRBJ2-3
CASSPGGRGVVTEYF
TGTGCCAGCTCCCCCGGTGGCAGGGGGGTCGTAACGGAGTATTTT
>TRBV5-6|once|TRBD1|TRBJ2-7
CASSLAGQGAYEQYF
TGTGCCAGCAGCTTGGCCGGGCAGGGGGCTTATGAGCAGTACTTC
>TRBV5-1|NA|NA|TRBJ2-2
CASSLGSGATGELFF
TGCGCCAGCAGCTTGGGGTCAGGGGCCACCGGGGAGCTGTTTTTT
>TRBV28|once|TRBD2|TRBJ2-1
CASSLGLAGGPYNEQFF
TGTGCCAGCAGTTTGGGACTAGCGGGAGGGCCTTACAATGAGCAGTTCTTC
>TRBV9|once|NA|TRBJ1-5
CASSVGSAGNQPQHF
TGTGCCAGCAGCGTAGGGTCCGCGGGCAATCAGCCCCAGCATTTT
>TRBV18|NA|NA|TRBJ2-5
CASSPESETQYF
TGTGCCAGCTCACCGGAGTCTGAGACCCAGTACTTC
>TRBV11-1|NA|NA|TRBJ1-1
CASSGNRGWWTEAFF
TGTGCCAGCAGCGGGAATCGGGGATGGTGGACTGAAGCTTTCTTT
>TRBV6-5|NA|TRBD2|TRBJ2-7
CASSYSTSGAPYEQYF
TGTGCCAGCAGTTACTCGACGAGCGGGGCCCCCTACGAGCAGTACTTC
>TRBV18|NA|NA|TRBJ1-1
CASSPYGDTEAFF
TGTGCCAGCTCCCCGTACGGGGACACTGAAGCTTTCTTT
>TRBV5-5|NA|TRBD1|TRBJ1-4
CASSFGQGNEKLFF
TGTGCCAGCAGCTTTGGACAGGGAAATGAAAAACTGTTTTTT
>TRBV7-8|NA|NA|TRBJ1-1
CASSISYRENTEAFF
TGTGCCAGCAGCATATCATACAGGGAGAACACTGAAGCTTTCTTT
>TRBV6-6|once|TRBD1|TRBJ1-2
CASSYDRGSYTF
TGTGCCAGCAGTTATGACAGGGGATCTTACACCTTC
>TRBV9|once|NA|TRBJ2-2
CASSASLGRGFKTGELFF
TGTGCCAGCAGCGCTTCCCTGGGGCGAGGCTTTAAGACCGGGGAGCTGTTTTTT
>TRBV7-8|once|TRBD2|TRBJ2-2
CASSSSGINTGELFF
TGTGCCAGCAGCTCTAGCGGGATTAACACCGGGGAGCTGTTTTTT
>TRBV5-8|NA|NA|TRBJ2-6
CASSLKKSSGANVLTF
TGTGCCAGCAGCCTTAAAAAGAGCTCTGGGGCCAACGTCCTGACTTTC
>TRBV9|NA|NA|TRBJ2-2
CASSATSLAVTGELFF
TGTGCCAGCAGCGCAACGTCTCTGGCCGTGACCGGGGAGCTGTTTTTT
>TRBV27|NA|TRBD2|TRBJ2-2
CASSFSSGYIGELFF
TGTGCCAGCAGTTTTTCTAGCGGCTATATCGGGGAGCTGTTTTTT
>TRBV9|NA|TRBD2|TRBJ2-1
CASSGLAGASSYNEQFF
TGTGCCAGCAGCGGACTAGCGGGAGCAAGCTCCTACAATGAGCAGTTCTTC
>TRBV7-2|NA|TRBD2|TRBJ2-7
CASNTGTSAYEQYF
TGTGCCAGCAATACCGGGACTAGCGCCTACGAGCAGTACTTC
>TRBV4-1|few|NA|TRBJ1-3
CASSQVDMGLTSGNTIYF
TGCGCCAGCAGCCAAGTGGATATGGGACTGACTTCTGGAAACACCATATATTTT
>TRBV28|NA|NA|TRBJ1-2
CASRPQRRVFGYTF
TGTGCCAGCAGGCCGCAGAGGAGGGTCTTTGGCTACACCTTC
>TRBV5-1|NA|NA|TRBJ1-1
CASRSTGRNTEAFF
TGCGCCAGCAGATCGACAGGTCGGAACACTGAAGCTTTCTTT
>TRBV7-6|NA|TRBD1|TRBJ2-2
CASSPRQGGTGELFF
TGTGCCAGCAGCCCCCGACAGGGTGGCACCGGGGAGCTGTTTTTT
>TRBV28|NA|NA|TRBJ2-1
CASMRQTSGNEQFF
TGTGCCAGCATGCGACAGACCTCTGGGAATGAGCAGTTCTTC
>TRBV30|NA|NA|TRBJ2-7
CAWSVQATYEQYF
TGTGCCTGGAGTGTACAGGCCACCTACGAGCAGTACTTC
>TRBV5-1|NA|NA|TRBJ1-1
CASSLYKMNTEAFF
TGCGCCAGCAGCTTGTACAAAATGAACACTGAAGCTTTCTTT
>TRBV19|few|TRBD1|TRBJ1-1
CATSRDRGTEAFF
TGTGCCACCAGCCGGGACAGGGGTACTGAAGCTTTCTTT
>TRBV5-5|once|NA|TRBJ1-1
CASSFIAGQNTEAFF
TGTGCCAGCAGCTTTATTGCAGGGCAGAACACTGAAGCTTTCTTT
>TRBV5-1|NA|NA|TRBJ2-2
CASSLGRVSNTGELFF
TGCGCCAGCAGCTTGGGGAGGGTCAGTAACACCGGGGAGCTGTTTTTT
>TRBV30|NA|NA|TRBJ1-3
CACKPGAGNTIYF
TGTGCCTGCAAACCCGGGGCTGGAAACACCATATATTTT
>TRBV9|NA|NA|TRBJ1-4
CASSVDLWGELFF
TGTGCCAGCAGCGTAGACCTTTGGGGGGAACTGTTTTTT